This TCR beta chain is drawn from a study of T cells in Graves' hyperthyroidism and ophthalmopathy. Study-level results: Most thyroid clonotypes that were expanded above 0.001 also turned up in blood.

No progression to ophthalmopathy during 18 months of follow-up defined stable disease. Diagnosis relied on clinical symptoms, serum thyroxine and TRAb, thyroid ultrasound and orbital computed tomography. V lost 7 bases and J lost 4; bases outside the gene matches: 12. Germline V lookup: CDR1 SNHLY, CDR2 FYNNEI. The CDR3 spans 16 residues. Amplified TCR beta CDR3 regions came from RNA transcripts. First-round RT-PCR of the TCR CDR3 relied on the HTBI primer set. TCRdb itself ran the multiplex PCR reads through MiXCR, one entry per CDR3 protein. The profile shows roughly 660,000 distinct CDR3 sequences, 17% of them singletons. The table lists this clonotype with many counts. Its antigen remains unknown.

Sequenced sample: blood. The sequence derives from a man aged 50 or older with Graves' hyperthyroidism. V is TRBV2 and J is TRBJ2-5, with TRBD2 identical over 10 bases. This CDR3 is CASKGGLASFRETQYF. DNA of the CDR3: TGTGCCAGCAAGGGGGGACTAGCGAGTTTCAGAGAGACCCAGTACTTC.